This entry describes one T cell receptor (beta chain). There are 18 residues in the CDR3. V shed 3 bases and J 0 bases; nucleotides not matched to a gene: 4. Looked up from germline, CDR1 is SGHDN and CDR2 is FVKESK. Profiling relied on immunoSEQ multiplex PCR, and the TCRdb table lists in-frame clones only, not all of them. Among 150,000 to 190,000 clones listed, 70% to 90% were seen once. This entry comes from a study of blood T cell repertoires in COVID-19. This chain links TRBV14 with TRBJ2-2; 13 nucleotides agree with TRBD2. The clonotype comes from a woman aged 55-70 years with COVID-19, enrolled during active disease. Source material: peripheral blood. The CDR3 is CASSHPGLAGANTGELFF. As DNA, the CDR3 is TGTGCCAGCAGCCACCCCGGACTAGCGGGGGCGAACACCGGGGAGCTGTTTTTT. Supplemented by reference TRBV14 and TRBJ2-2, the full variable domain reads EAGVTQFPSHSVIEKGQTVTLRCDPISGHDNLYWYRRVMGKEIKFLLHFVKESKQDESGMPNNRFLAERTGGTYSTLKVQPAELEDSGVYFCASSHPGLAGANTGELFFGEGSRLTVL.